This T cell receptor beta chain emerged from a study of blood T cells in healthy people across ages. Notes on the study in general: Changes in expanded clonotypes were possibly confounded, as the CMV status of donors was unknown. Higher diversity, along with more naive CD4+ cells, distinguished long-lived donors from aged donors.

Comment on this clonotype: Antigen specificity is unknown. One end of the junction varies from germline; a read error may be responsible.

Germline V CDR1 and CDR2: MNHEY, SMNVEV (reference sequence). The CDR3 runs to 16 residues. A second PCR, run for roughly 7 to 11 cycles, used a sample-barcoded 5' primer plus a J-beta primer mix. TCRdb called the 5' RACE reads again in MiXCR, with one record for every CDR3 protein. The top ten clones hold around 40% of a sample with 780,000 or so distinct CDR3 sequences, 50% to 65% of them seen once. Total RNA amounts of at least 5 micrograms were extracted per sample. The receptor's source is an elderly man in good health. The sequenced sample consisted of blood. The chain has TRBV27 and TRBJ2-5; TRBD1 agrees at 11 bases. CDR3 nucleotide sequence: TGTGCCGGCAGCGCCGGGACAGGGGGGACTATAGGGACCCAGTACTTC. The encoded protein is CAGSAGTGGTIGTQYF.